This note documents a single T cell receptor beta chain sequence. Antigen specificity is unknown. CDR3 length: 10 residues. Germline loops: CDR1 DFQATT, CDR2 SNEGSKA (reference sequence). Trimming removed 4 bases at V and 7 bases at J, with 5 bases between. The data are from a study of T-cell reconstitution after alpha-beta-depleted transplantation in children. TCRbeta library preparation incorporated unique molecular identifiers. TCRdb redid the calling of the PCR reads with MiXCR, one entry per CDR3 protein. The sample has 450,000 to 600,000 distinct CDR3 sequences; 10% to 15% are singletons. Overall study findings and caveats: As was reported, about two months after transplant, alpha-beta T cells came from several hundred expanded graft clones. One year post-transplant, T-cell counts and diversity were largely derived from T cells produced anew.

The material sequenced was PBMCs, mostly from graft donor cells, taken 360 days after TCRalphabeta/CD19-depleted stem cell transplant. The rearrangement uses TRBV20-1 and TRBJ2-1; no definite D call. This clonotype was obtained from a male patient younger than 18 who had a stem cell transplant for acute myeloid leukemia, so the T cells may come from the graft donor. CDR3 protein: CSATWNEQFF. Here the CDR3 DNA reads TGCAGTGCTACCTGGAATGAGCAGTTCTTC.